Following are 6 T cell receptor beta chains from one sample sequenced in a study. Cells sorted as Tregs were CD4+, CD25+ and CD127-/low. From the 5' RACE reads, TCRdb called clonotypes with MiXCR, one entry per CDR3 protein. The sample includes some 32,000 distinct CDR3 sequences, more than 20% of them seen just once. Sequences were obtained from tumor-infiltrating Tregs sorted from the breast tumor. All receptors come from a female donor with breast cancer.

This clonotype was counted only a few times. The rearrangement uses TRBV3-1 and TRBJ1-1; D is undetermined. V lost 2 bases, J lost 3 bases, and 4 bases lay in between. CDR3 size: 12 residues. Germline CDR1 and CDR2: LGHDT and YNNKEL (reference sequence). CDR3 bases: TGTGCCAGCAGCCAACAGTACACTGAAGCTTTCTTT. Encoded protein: CASSQQYTEAFF.

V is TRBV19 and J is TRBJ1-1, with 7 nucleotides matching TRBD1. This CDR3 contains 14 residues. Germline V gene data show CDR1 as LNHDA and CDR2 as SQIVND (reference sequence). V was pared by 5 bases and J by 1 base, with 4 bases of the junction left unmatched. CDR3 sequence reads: CASSRTGWNTEAFF. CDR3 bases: TGTGCCAGTAGTCGGACAGGATGGAACACTGAAGCTTTCTTT.

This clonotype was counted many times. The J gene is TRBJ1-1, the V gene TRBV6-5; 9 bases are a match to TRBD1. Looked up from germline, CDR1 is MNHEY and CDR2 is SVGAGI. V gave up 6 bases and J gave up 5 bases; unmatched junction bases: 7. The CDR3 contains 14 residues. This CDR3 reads CASSNRGLRTEAFF. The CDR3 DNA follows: TGTGCCAGCAGCAACAGGGGGCTCAGGACTGAAGCTTTCTTT.

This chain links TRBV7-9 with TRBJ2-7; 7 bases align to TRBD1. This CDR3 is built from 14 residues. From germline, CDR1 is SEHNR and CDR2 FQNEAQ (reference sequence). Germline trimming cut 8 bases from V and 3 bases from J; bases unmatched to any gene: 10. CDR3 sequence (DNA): TGTGCCAGCCGTTCGCGGGCAGGGGGCTACGAGCAGTACTTC. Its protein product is CASRSRAGGYEQYF.

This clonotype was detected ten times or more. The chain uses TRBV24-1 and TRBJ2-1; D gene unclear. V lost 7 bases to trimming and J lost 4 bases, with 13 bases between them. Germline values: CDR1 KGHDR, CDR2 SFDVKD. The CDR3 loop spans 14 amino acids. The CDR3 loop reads CATSPGLGYNEQFF. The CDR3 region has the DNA TGTGCCACCAGCCCGGGCCTGGGATACAATGAGCAGTTCTTC.

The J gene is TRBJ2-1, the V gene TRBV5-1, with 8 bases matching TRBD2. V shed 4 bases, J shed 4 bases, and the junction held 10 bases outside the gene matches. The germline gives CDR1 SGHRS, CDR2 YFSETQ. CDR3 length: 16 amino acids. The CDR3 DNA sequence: TGCGCCAGCAGCCCCCGGGGGGGGAACGATTACAATGAGCAGTTCTTC. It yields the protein CASSPRGGNDYNEQFF.